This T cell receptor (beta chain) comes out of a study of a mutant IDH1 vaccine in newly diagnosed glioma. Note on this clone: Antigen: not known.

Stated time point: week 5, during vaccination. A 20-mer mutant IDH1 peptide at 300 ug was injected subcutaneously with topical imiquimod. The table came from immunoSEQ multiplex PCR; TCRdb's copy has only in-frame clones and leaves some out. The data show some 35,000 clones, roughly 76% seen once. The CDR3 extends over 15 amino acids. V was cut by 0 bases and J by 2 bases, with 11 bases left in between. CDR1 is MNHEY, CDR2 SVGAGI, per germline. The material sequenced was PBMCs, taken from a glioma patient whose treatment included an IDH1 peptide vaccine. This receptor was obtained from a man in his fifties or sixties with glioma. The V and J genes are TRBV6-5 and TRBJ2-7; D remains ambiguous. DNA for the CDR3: TGTGCCAGCAGTTACTCGAAATCCAGAGCCTACGAGCAGTACTTC. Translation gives CASSYSKSRAYEQYF.